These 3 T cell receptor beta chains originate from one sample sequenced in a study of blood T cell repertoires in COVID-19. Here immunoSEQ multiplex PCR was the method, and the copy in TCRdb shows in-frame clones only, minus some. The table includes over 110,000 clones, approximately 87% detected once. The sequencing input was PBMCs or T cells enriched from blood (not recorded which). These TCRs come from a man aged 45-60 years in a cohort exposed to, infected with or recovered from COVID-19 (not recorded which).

The CDR3 nucleotides are TGTGCCAGCAGCGCGGATGACACTGAAGCTTTCTTT. Translating it yields CASSADDTEAFF. The chain uses TRBV11-3 and TRBJ1-1; D unresolved. There are 12 residues in the CDR3. Germline CDR1 and CDR2: SGHNT and YENEEA. Trimming shortened V by 5 bases and J by 3 bases, and 7 bases separated the two germline ends.

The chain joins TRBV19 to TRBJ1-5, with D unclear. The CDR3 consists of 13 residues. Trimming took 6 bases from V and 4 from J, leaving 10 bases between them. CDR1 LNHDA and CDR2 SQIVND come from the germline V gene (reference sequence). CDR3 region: CASSMGGNQPQHF. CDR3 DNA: TGTGCCAGTAGCATGGGCGGGAATCAGCCCCAGCATTTT.

CDR3: CASTLTSLTTDTQYF. The CDR3 nucleotides are TGTGCCAGCACCTTGACTAGTTTGACCACAGATACGCAGTATTTT. This chain links TRBV2 with TRBJ2-3; weak D call: TRBD2 (6 bases). The CDR3 contains 15 residues. V was clipped by 7 bases and J by 2 bases, with 16 bases between them. CDR1 and CDR2 from the germline V gene are SNHLY and FYNNEI.